These T cell receptor beta chains were read from a single sample in a study of CD8 T cells in ankylosing spondylitis. TCRdb re-analysed the 5' RACE reads in MiXCR, keeping a single row per CDR3 protein. The table lists approximately 440,000 distinct CDR3 sequences, 15% to 20% of them singletons. The sample was blood, either unsorted or a sorted T cell fraction (not recorded which). The receptor set was obtained from a male donor with ankylosing spondylitis. Both conserved end residues are part of each CDR3. The D gene is left open where the match is weak.

D: .; J: TRBJ2-4; V: TRBV20-1; CDR3: CSARDRTGKNIQYF
D: TRBD2; J: TRBJ2-7; V: TRBV3-1; CDR3: CASSQDLASGTYEQYF
D: .; J: TRBJ2-7; V: TRBV14; CDR3: CASSQVTGYYEQYF
D: .; J: TRBJ2-3; V: TRBV4-2; CDR3: CASSQDDWTDTQYF
D: .; J: TRBJ2-2; V: TRBV20-1; CDR3: CSATPQGKYLGTGELFF
D: TRBD1; J: TRBJ1-6; V: TRBV29-1; CDR3: CSAQDRNNSPLHF
D: TRBD1; J: TRBJ2-7; V: TRBV7-9; CDR3: CASSPPGQEFSYEQYF
D: .; J: TRBJ1-2; V: TRBV5-1; CDR3: CASTPGKTDYGYTF
D: TRBD1; J: TRBJ1-1; V: TRBV7-2; CDR3: CASSTRQGVGTEAFF
D: .; J: TRBJ1-1; V: TRBV2; CDR3: CASTYRRANTEAFF
D: .; J: TRBJ2-5; V: TRBV11-2; CDR3: CASSDRRAKQETQYF
D: .; J: TRBJ1-5; V: TRBV27; CDR3: CASSFQVASNQPQHF
D: TRBD1; J: TRBJ1-1; V: TRBV29-1; CDR3: CSTRDRGRGNTEAFF
D: .; J: TRBJ1-6; V: TRBV3-1; CDR3: CASSEQYNSPLHF
D: TRBD2; J: TRBJ2-3; V: TRBV20-1; CDR3: CSASGGRALDTQYF
D: .; J: TRBJ2-1; V: TRBV12-3/TRBV12-4; CDR3: CASSFGTPNEQFF
D: TRBD2; J: TRBJ2-3; V: TRBV12-3/TRBV12-4; CDR3: CASTLAGGRNTQYF
D: .; J: TRBJ1-5; V: TRBV21-1; CDR3: CASSKERETGGWSNQPQHF
D: .; J: TRBJ1-4; V: TRBV4-1; CDR3: CASSQAYRESNEKLFF
D: .; J: TRBJ2-5; V: TRBV14; CDR3: CASSSVAGLQETQYF
D: .; J: TRBJ1-1; V: TRBV12-3/TRBV12-4; CDR3: CASTLAPTGEAFF
D: TRBD2; J: TRBJ2-3; V: TRBV6-1; CDR3: CASSVSGASTDTQYF
D: .; J: TRBJ1-5; V: TRBV4-2; CDR3: CASARQVNQPQHF
D: .; J: TRBJ2-3; V: TRBV27; CDR3: CASSGLASNTQYF
D: TRBD1; J: TRBJ2-3; V: TRBV5-1; CDR3: CARKGVGQGATDTQYF
D: TRBD2; J: TRBJ2-1; V: TRBV10-3; CDR3: CAISGLAGVNEQFF